The rows below give T cell receptor beta chains drawn from one sample of a study of PD-1 blockade in mismatch repair-deficient tumors. The data were produced by immunoSEQ multiplex PCR, yet TCRdb's version contains in-frame clones alone and is incomplete. The sample records fewer than 45,000 clones, 85% being singletons. This specimen consisted of peripheral blood, obtained roughly 76 weeks after starting pembrolizumab. The receptors were sampled from an adult with mismatch repair-deficient cancer. CDR3s include the opening cysteine and the closing phenylalanine or tryptophan. The order of the fields is CDR3 DNA, CDR3 protein, clone size, V gene, D gene, J gene. The D gene is left open where the match is weak. Clone size is given for some rows only: seen once, a few or many times, or a class if the clone is expanded.

TGCAGTGCGCGCCGGGAGACGGCACTGTTTTTT,CSARRETALFF,-,TRBV20-1,-,TRBJ1-4
TGTGCCAGCAGCTTATGGCGGGGAACTGAAGCTTTCTTT,CASSLWRGTEAFF,once,TRBV7-9,-,TRBJ1-1
TGTGCCAGCTCACAGGATAACTATGGCTACACCTTC,CASSQDNYGYTF,-,TRBV18,-,TRBJ1-2
TGTGCCAGCAGCGCATCGACAGGGGGCACCGGGGAGCTGTTTTTT,CASSASTGGTGELFF,-,TRBV9,TRBD1,TRBJ2-2
TGTGCCAGCAGCTGGAGACGGGGTCCAACCGGGGAGCTGTTTTTT,CASSWRRGPTGELFF,-,TRBV7-8,-,TRBJ2-2
TGTGCCAGCAGCCCCGGGGGTCGCACTGAAGCTTTCTTT,CASSPGGRTEAFF,once,TRBV27,-,TRBJ1-1
TGTGCCAGCAGCTCGGGGACAGGGCCCAATCAGCCCCAGCATTTT,CASSSGTGPNQPQHF,-,TRBV5-4,TRBD1,TRBJ1-5
TGTGCCAGCAGCGCGCGCGGGACAGACACCGGGGAGCTGTTTTTT,CASSARGTDTGELFF,-,TRBV7-9,-,TRBJ2-2
TGTGCCAGCAGCTTACGCGTGGGCGGGACCGGGGAGCTGTTTTTT,CASSLRVGGTGELFF,-,TRBV7-2,-,TRBJ2-2
TGTGCCAGCAGCTCCGACAGGGGTTCCTACAATGAGCAGTTCTTC,CASSSDRGSYNEQFF,-,TRBV7-2,TRBD1,TRBJ2-1
TGTGCCAGCAGCCCAGGGACAGGGGGTTCTTACGAGCAGTACTTC,CASSPGTGGSYEQYF,once,TRBV7-9,TRBD1,TRBJ2-7
TGTGCCAGCAGCGAGTCGGGGGGACAAGAGACCCAGTACTTC,CASSESGGQETQYF,-,TRBV9,TRBD2,TRBJ2-5
TGCGCCAGCAGCCAAGGTACAGGGTACCACGAGCAGTACTTC,CASSQGTGYHEQYF,-,TRBV4-3,-,TRBJ2-7
TGTGCCAGCAGCTCCTACGGGACAGGCTACGAGCAGTACTTC,CASSSYGTGYEQYF,-,TRBV11-3,TRBD1,TRBJ2-7
TGTGCCAGCAGCTCTGGACTAGGAAACATTCAGTACTTC,CASSSGLGNIQYF,-,TRBV6-6,TRBD2,TRBJ2-4
TGTGCCATCAGTGACATACGACCCGGGGAGCTGTTTTTT,CAISDIRPGELFF,-,TRBV10-3,-,TRBJ2-2
TGCGCCAGCAGCTTGCCAGGGGAAGAGACCCAGTACTTC,CASSLPGEETQYF,few,TRBV5-1,-,TRBJ2-5
TGTGCCAGCAGCTTCGGGGCAAGCACAGATACGCAGTATTTT,CASSFGASTDTQYF,-,TRBV27,-,TRBJ2-3
TGTGCCAGCAGCTTGGAGGGATATGAGCAGTTCTTC,CASSLEGYEQFF,-,TRBV5-6,-,TRBJ2-1
TGTGCCAGCAGTCACAGGGAGGGTACCGAAGCTTTCTTT,CASSHREGTEAFF,once,TRBV27,-,TRBJ1-1
TGTGCCAGCAGCGAGCGGGGACTAGCGGGATTAGGTCAAGAGACCCAGTACTTC,CASSERGLAGLGQETQYF,-,TRBV9,TRBD2,TRBJ2-5
TGTGCCAGTAGTATAGGGACAGGACCGGCTGAAGCTTTCTTT,CASSIGTGPAEAFF,-,TRBV19,TRBD1,TRBJ1-1
TGTGCCAGCAGCTTAGCACCGCGAAGTGCTCAAGGGACCCAGTACTTC,CASSLAPRSAQGTQYF,once,TRBV7-9,-,TRBJ2-5
TGTGCCTGGAGTTTGGGTACCCCTTATGGCTACACCTTC,CAWSLGTPYGYTF,few,TRBV30,-,TRBJ1-2
TGTGCCAGCAGTGAACCGGGAGTTTACTATGGCTACACCTTC,CASSEPGVYYGYTF,-,TRBV6-1,-,TRBJ1-2
TGTGCCAGCTCGAAGGGTAGCGGTCAGCCCCAGCATTTT,CASSKGSGQPQHF,-,TRBV7-9,-,TRBJ1-5
TGTGCCAGCAGCTTGGCCAGGCGGGAACTACACGAGCAGTACTTC,CASSLARRELHEQYF,-,TRBV5-4,-,TRBJ2-7
TGTGCCAGCACCGAAGTAGGTCATTCTAACTATGGCTACACCTTC,CASTEVGHSNYGYTF,-,TRBV6-1,-,TRBJ1-2
TGTGCCAGCAGCTTGAGCTTACTCGATGGCTACACCTTC,CASSLSLLDGYTF,few,TRBV5-6,-,TRBJ1-2
TGCAGTGGGGTTAGCGGTGATACGCAGTATTTT,CSGVSGDTQYF,-,TRBV20-1,-,TRBJ2-3
TGTGCCAGCAGTTACGAGGCAGGGAGGAACACTGAAGCTTTCTTT,CASSYEAGRNTEAFF,-,TRBV6-6,-,TRBJ1-1
TGTGCCAGCAGTTATGAGGGGAGGACCTACGAGCAGTACTTC,CASSYEGRTYEQYF,few,TRBV6-5,-,TRBJ2-7
TGTGCCAGCAGTGAAGGACTAGCGGGAGGGCCAAATACGCAGTATTTT,CASSEGLAGGPNTQYF,once,TRBV6-1,TRBD2,TRBJ2-3
TGTGCCAGTAGGAGGGGGGAGGGCCGCACCGGGGAGCTGTTTTTT,CASRRGEGRTGELFF,-,TRBV19,-,TRBJ2-2
TGTGCCAGCAGCGTAGCTGGGGACAGCCCCTATGGCTACACCTTC,CASSVAGDSPYGYTF,-,TRBV9,TRBD1,TRBJ1-2
TGTGCCATCAGTGAGCTACAGGGATACTCCTACAATGAGCAGTTCTTC,CAISELQGYSYNEQFF,-,TRBV10-3,-,TRBJ2-1
TGTGCCAGCAGCTCCTCAGCTAGTTTCACAGATACGCAGTATTTT,CASSSSASFTDTQYF,few,TRBV5-6,-,TRBJ2-3
TGTGCCAGCAGCTTTTTCGGGTCAAGACTAGCGGACAACTCCTACGAGCAGTACTTC,CASSFFGSRLADNSYEQYF,-,TRBV7-9,TRBD2,TRBJ2-7
TGCGCCAGCAGCCCATATCCCGGGACCACCTACGAGCAGTACTTC,CASSPYPGTTYEQYF,-,TRBV4-1,-,TRBJ2-7
TGTGCCAGCAGTGACTCAGATACGCAGTATTTT,CASSDSDTQYF,-,TRBV6-4,-,TRBJ2-3
TGTGCCAGCAGTCTCCTAGCGGGAGAGTACGAGCAGTACTTC,CASSLLAGEYEQYF,-,TRBV28,TRBD2,TRBJ2-7
TGTGCCAGCAGTTTAGGGACTGTACCCTACGAGCAGTACTTC,CASSLGTVPYEQYF,-,TRBV27,-,TRBJ2-7